Listed below are T cell receptor beta chains from one sample, sequenced in a study of cytomegalovirus exposure and HLA in healthy donors. Sequencing used immunoSEQ multiplex PCR; TCRdb keeps in-frame clones, though not all of them. The sample carries about 140,000 clones, around four fifths recorded once. The source material was PBMCs. The source is a female donor in good health and CMV-seronegative. Both conserved end residues are part of each CDR3. Each record gives: J gene, V gene, D gene, clone size, CDR3 DNA, CDR3 protein. D genes are given only for firm matches. Clone size is shown for a subset of rows, as once, few, many or a class of expanded clone.

TRBJ2-7 | TRBV29-1 | TRBD2 | once | TGCAGCGTTGAAGATCGACTAGCGGGAGGATCCTACGAGCAGTACTTC | CSVEDRLAGGSYEQYF
TRBJ2-5 | TRBV15 | TRBD1 | - | TGTGCCACCAGCAGAGCGATCCGGGACAGGGACGGGGAGACCCAGTACTTC | CATSRAIRDRDGETQYF
TRBJ1-2 | TRBV7-8 | TRBD1 | once | TGTGCCAGCAGCTTAGAGGGGGCACTTAACTATGGCTACACCTTC | CASSLEGALNYGYTF
TRBJ2-1 | TRBV2 | TRBD2 | few | TGTGCCAGCGGGGAGGGTGAGCAGTTCTTC | CASGEGEQFF
TRBJ2-2 | TRBV7-9 | TRBD2 | - | TGTGCCAGCAGCTTATTCCTAACCGGACTAGCGAACACCGGGGAGCTGTTTTTT | CASSLFLTGLANTGELFF
TRBJ1-1 | TRBV5-1 | - | once | TGCGCCAGCAGCGGAGGACCCACATGGGAAGCTTTCTTT | CASSGGPTWEAFF
TRBJ2-3 | TRBV6-1 | TRBD2 | - | TGTGCCAGCAGTGATTGGCGGGGGGGCCGAGATACGCAGTATTTT | CASSDWRGGRDTQYF
TRBJ2-7 | TRBV2 | TRBD2 | - | TGTGCCAGCAGCTTAGGACTAGCGGGACCCTACGAGCAGTACTTC | CASSLGLAGPYEQYF
TRBJ1-2 | TRBV27 | - | - | TGTGCCAGCAGTTTATCACAGGGTGGCTATGGCTACACCTTC | CASSLSQGGYGYTF
TRBJ2-7 | TRBV5-1 | TRBD2 | - | TGCGCCACCTCTAGCGGCCCTACCTACGAGCAGTACTTC | CATSSGPTYEQYF
TRBJ2-7 | TRBV9 | TRBD2 | - | TGTGCCAGCAGCGTAGGGGCTAGCGGTTACGAGCAGTACTTC | CASSVGASGYEQYF
TRBJ2-7 | TRBV5-1 | - | - | TGCGCCAGCAGCTTGGGAGCGCGGGAGCAGTACTTC | CASSLGAREQYF
TRBJ1-5 | TRBV30 | TRBD1 | once | TGTGCCTGGACCCCCAAGGCTTCCGGACAGGGATTGTATCAGCCCCAGCATTTT | CAWTPKASGQGLYQPQHF
TRBJ2-7 | TRBV7-8 | - | - | TGTGCCAGCAGCTTAGCAGGGGGGGTCCACGAGCAGTACTTC | CASSLAGGVHEQYF
TRBJ1-6 | TRBV5-6 | - | few | TGTGCCAGCAGCTTGGGAGCGGGAAATTCACCCCTCCACTTT | CASSLGAGNSPLHF
TRBJ2-7 | TRBV27 | TRBD2 | - | TGTGCCAGCCGGACTAGGTCCACCCACGAGCAGTACTTC | CASRTRSTHEQYF
TRBJ2-1 | TRBV2 | - | - | TGTGCCAGCAGGCACTCCAACCTGAGTGGTCGGAATGAGCAGTTCTTC | CASRHSNLSGRNEQFF
TRBJ2-3 | TRBV9 | TRBD2 | - | TGTGCCAGCAGCGTAGCTAGCGGGAGCAGGGATACGCAGTATTTT | CASSVASGSRDTQYF